This paragraph reports one T cell receptor (beta chain). Its antigen is undetermined. This entry is derived from a study of cytomegalovirus exposure and HLA in healthy donors. The PCR contained 60 Vbeta and 13 Jbeta primers. Clones were read by immunoSEQ multiplex PCR, and TCRdb kept only the in-frame ones, dropping some. The repertoire holds around 200,000 clones, with around 80% as singletons. At collection, donors were nominally healthy, but unrecorded immune exposures were probable. Findings and caveats of the study: Testing in vitro showed a few CMV-associated chains specific for CMV antigens.

Germline V CDR1 and CDR2: MNHEY, SVGAGI. The CDR3 loop spans 15 amino acids. The V and J ends lost 7 bases and 0 bases respectively, with 13 bases between them. The receptor was isolated from a woman in her 30s in good health and CMV-seropositive. The sample taken for sequencing was PBMCs. The V call is TRBV6-5, the J call TRBJ1-3; D perhaps matches TRBD1 (6 bases). The CDR3 spells CASTSGQISGNTIYF. CDR3 sequence (DNA): TGTGCCAGCACCTCCGGACAGATCTCTGGAAACACCATATATTTT.